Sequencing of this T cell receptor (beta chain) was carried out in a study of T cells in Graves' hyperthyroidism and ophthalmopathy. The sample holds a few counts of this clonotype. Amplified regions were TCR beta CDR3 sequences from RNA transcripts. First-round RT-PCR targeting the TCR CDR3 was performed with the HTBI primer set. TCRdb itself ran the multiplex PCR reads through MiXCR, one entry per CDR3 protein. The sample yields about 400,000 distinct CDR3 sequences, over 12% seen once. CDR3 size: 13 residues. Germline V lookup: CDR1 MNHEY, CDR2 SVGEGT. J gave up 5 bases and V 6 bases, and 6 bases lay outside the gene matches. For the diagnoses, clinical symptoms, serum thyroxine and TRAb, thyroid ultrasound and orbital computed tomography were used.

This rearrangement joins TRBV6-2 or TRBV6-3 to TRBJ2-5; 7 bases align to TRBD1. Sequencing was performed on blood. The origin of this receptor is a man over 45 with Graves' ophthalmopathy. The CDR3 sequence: CASRSTGIETQYF. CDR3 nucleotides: TGTGCCAGCAGGTCGACAGGGATTGAGACCCAGTACTTC.